This TCR beta chain stems from a study of blood T cell repertoires in COVID-19. Study context: There were acute and convalescent COVID-19 samples, and they came from the United States, Italy and Spain.

Original data processing: Estimates of nucleated cell counts were drawn from the amplification of reference gene primers. Data came from immunoSEQ multiplex PCR; TCRdb stores just in-frame clones and leaves some out. D and trimming come from the DNA, and the V and J calls and clone size come from that table. The sample carries 90,000 to 110,000 clones, 75% to 90% recorded once. CDR1 and CDR2 (germline): SGHRS, YFSETQ. The CDR3 length is 15 residues. The V and J ends lost 0 bases and 1 base respectively, with 7 bases between them. The V call is TRBV5-1, the J call TRBJ2-2; no clear D gene. This TCR derives from a woman between 50 and 59 years old with acute or convalescent COVID-19. The source material was peripheral blood. CDR3 nucleotide sequence: TGCGCCAGCAGCTTGGTGGCAGAGAACACCGGGGAGCTGTTTTTT. It codes for CASSLVAENTGELFF.